What follows are 32 T cell receptor beta chains derived from one specimen sequenced in a study of T cells in localized non-small cell lung cancer. The protocol was immunoSEQ multiplex PCR, while the TCRdb copy is restricted to in-frame clones and leaves out a portion. The table shows over 4,500 clones, with 85% occurring only once. The material was PBMCs, obtained before any cancer treatment. Source of these receptors: a woman aged 35 to 70 with stage II lung adenocarcinoma.

The V and J genes are TRBV5-1 and TRBJ1-1; 9 bases match TRBD1. The CDR3 has 14 residues. Germline CDR1 SGHRS, CDR2 YFSETQ. Trimming removed 4 bases from V and 6 bases from J; junction bases left unmatched: 7. This chain's CDR3 is CASSLTGGLPEAFF. DNA for the CDR3: TGCGCCAGCAGCCTGACAGGGGGTCTTCCTGAAGCTTTCTTT.

V usage is TRBV7-3 and J usage is TRBJ2-3; D ambiguous. Trimming left V 5 bases short and J 6 bases short, with 12 bases between. This CDR3 region has 13 residues. Per germline, CDR1 SGHTA and CDR2 FQGTGA. The CDR3 is CASSPAASDTQYF. DNA of the CDR3: TGTGCCAGCAGCCCCGCGGCATCTGATACGCAGTATTTT. Complete variable domain (other parts from reference TRBV7-3 and TRBJ2-3): GAGVSQTPSNKVTEKGKYVELRCDPISGHTALYWYRQSLGQGPEFLIYFQGTGAADDSGLPNDRFFAVRPEGSVSTLKIQRTERGDSAVYLCASSPAASDTQYFGPGTRLTVL.

The chain couples TRBV9 to TRBJ1-1; TRBD1 agrees at 7 bases. The CDR3 covers 14 residues. Germline-derived CDR1 and CDR2 are SGDLS and YYNGEE. The V and J ends lost 4 bases and 2 bases, in that order; junction bases with no gene match: 5. DNA of the CDR3: TGTGCCAGCAGCCCTCGACAGGGAAACACTGAAGCTTTCTTT. Encoded protein: CASSPRQGNTEAFF.

The chain is built from TRBV2 and TRBJ1-1; possibly TRBD1 for D (6 bases). Germline V CDR1 and CDR2: SNHLY, FYNNEI. CDR3 length equals 13 residues. V lost 6 bases and J lost 0, with 8 bases in between. CDR3 nucleotides: TGTGCCAGCAGGGGGACATTGAACACTGAAGCTTTCTTT. It specifies CASRGTLNTEAFF.

DNA of the CDR3: TGTGCCAGCAGTCCCGCGGACAGGTCCATCTATGGCTACACCTTC. The encoded protein is CASSPADRSIYGYTF. The rearrangement uses TRBV28 and TRBJ1-2, with 7 positions matching TRBD1. Germline V gene lookup returns CDR1 MDHEN and CDR2 SYDVKM. This CDR3 is 15 amino acids long. V dropped 5 bases and J dropped 4; count of bases not matched to a gene: 10.

This sequence joins TRBV6-5 and TRBJ2-1, with a tentative D call TRBD1 (6 bases). With 4 bases removed from V and 3 bases from J, the gap between germline ends came to 16 bases. Germline V gene sequence: CDR1 MNHEY, CDR2 SVGAGI. The CDR3 runs 16 residues. The chain's CDR3 is CASSWGQGILYNEQFF. CDR3 bases: TGTGCCAGCAGTTGGGGCCAGGGGATCCTCTACAATGAGCAGTTCTTC.

V usage is TRBV9 and J usage is TRBJ2-7; D gene uncertain. The CDR3 is 13 residues long. The V gene lost 3 bases and the J gene lost 4 bases, with 11 bases spanning the gap. CDR1 and CDR2 (germline): SGDLS, YYNGEE. The DNA of the CDR3 is TGTGCCAGCAGCGAAGGCTTAAAGTACGAGCAGTACTTC. Amino acid sequence: CASSEGLKYEQYF.

This chain uses TRBV6-6 with TRBJ2-1; 7 bases map to TRBD1. This CDR3 is 14 amino acids long. CDR1 and CDR2 (germline): MNHNY, SVGAGI (reference sequence). J lost 0 bases, V lost 8 bases, and 4 bases had no gene match. The DNA of the CDR3 is TGTGCCAGCGAGAGGGACAGCTCCTACAATGAGCAGTTCTTC. It translates to CASERDSSYNEQFF.

The chain is built from TRBV30 and TRBJ1-5, with TRBD1 identical over 8 bases. CDR1 is GTSNPN and CDR2 is SVGIG in the germline V gene (reference sequence). The CDR3 has 13 residues. V lost 5 bases and J lost 6; bases outside the gene matches: 6. The CDR3 region is CAWGGQAAQPQHF. The DNA of the CDR3 is TGTGCCTGGGGGGGACAGGCGGCTCAGCCCCAGCATTTT. Together with reference TRBV30 and TRBJ1-5, the CDR3 gives the full variable domain: SQTIHQWPATLVQPVGSPLSLECTVEGTSNPNLYWYRQAAGRGLQLLFYSVGIGQISSEVPQNLSASRPQDRQFILSSKKLLLSDSGFYLCAWGGQAAQPQHFGDGTRLSIL.

This sequence joins TRBV19 and TRBJ1-4; D uncertain. V gave up 7 bases and J gave up 0 bases, with 12 bases separating them. This CDR3 spans 15 amino acids. CDR1 LNHDA and CDR2 SQIVND come from the germline V gene (reference sequence). CDR3 nucleotide sequence: TGTGCCAGTAATGAGGGTCCTGCAACTAATGAAAAACTGTTTTTT. It yields the protein CASNEGPATNEKLFF.

The chain recombines TRBV19 with TRBJ1-6; 7 nucleotides agree with TRBD1. The CDR3 is made up of 14 amino acids. The V and J ends lost 7 bases and 7 bases, in that order; junction bases with no gene match: 7. Germline V lookup: CDR1 LNHDA, CDR2 SQIVND (reference sequence). Here the CDR3 reads CASNLPGQNSPLHF. In DNA form, the CDR3 reads TGTGCCAGTAACCTGCCGGGACAGAATTCACCCCTCCACTTT. Looking up the rest from reference TRBV19 and TRBJ1-6 gives the full variable domain: DGGITQSPKYLFRKEGQNVTLSCEQNLNHDAMYWYRQDPGQGLRLIYYSQIVNDFQKGDIAEGYSVSREKKESFPLTVTSAQKNPTAFYLCASNLPGQNSPLHFGNGTRLTVT.

V gene TRBV18 combines with J gene TRBJ1-1, with TRBD1 as a possible D gene (6 bases). Per germline, CDR1 KGHSH and CDR2 LQKENI. The CDR3 runs 16 residues. Trimming stripped 6 bases from V and 8 bases from J, with 25 bases between. This chain's CDR3 is CASSPNPQGLTGEAFF. The DNA of the CDR3 is TGTGCCAGCTCCCCAAATCCTCAGGGGCTTACGGGCGAAGCTTTCTTT.

V and J are TRBV4-1 and TRBJ1-4; the match to TRBD1 covers 8 bases. Germline V gives CDR1 MGHRA, CDR2 YSYEKL. CDR3 length equals 15 residues. Unmatched junction bases numbered 6, after V lost 4 bases and J lost 5 bases. Here the CDR3 DNA reads TGCGCCAGCAGCCCAGGGGGCCTCGAGAATGAAAAACTGTTTTTT. It translates to CASSPGGLENEKLFF.

The CDR3 nucleotides read TGTGCCAGCAGCGGACAGGTTAACACCGGGGAGCTGTTTTTT. It specifies CASSGQVNTGELFF. The chain recombines TRBV6-4 with TRBJ2-2; TRBD1 matches at 7 bases. The junction had 3 bases not matched to a gene; V was cut back by 6 bases and J by 2 bases. This CDR3 spans 14 amino acids. Germline lookup yields CDR1 MRHNA and CDR2 SNTAGT.

V is TRBV29-1 and J is TRBJ1-5; possibly TRBD1 for D (5 bases). The V end lost 4 bases, the J end lost 4 bases, and 11 bases lay between the germline ends. Germline V CDR1 and CDR2: SQVTM, ANQGSEA. The CDR3 contains 13 residues. The CDR3 DNA sequence: TGCAGCGTTGTGGGGGGGATTAATCAGCCCCAGCATTTT. It translates to CSVVGGINQPQHF.

The chain joins TRBV5-6 to TRBJ2-3, with a possible D match to TRBD2 (6 bases). The V gene's germline CDR1 is SGHDT and CDR2 YYEEEE. V gave up 3 bases and J gave up 2 bases, with 13 bases separating them. The CDR3 is made up of 15 amino acids. In DNA form, the CDR3 reads TGTGCCAGCAGCTCCGGTAGCGGAGCCACAGATACGCAGTATTTT. Translated: CASSSGSGATDTQYF.

The chain is built from TRBV6-6 and TRBJ2-2; 7 nucleotides align to TRBD2. The germline gives CDR1 MNHNY, CDR2 SVGAGI (reference sequence). The CDR3 has 15 residues. The ends lost 5 bases at V and 7 bases at J; junction bases unmatched: 10. CDR3 sequence (DNA): TGTGCCAGCAGTGCGCCGACTAGCTTCGGCGGGGAGCTGTTTTTT. This codes for CASSAPTSFGGELFF.

V gene TRBV6-5 combines with J gene TRBJ1-5, with a possible D match to TRBD1 (5 bases). The CDR3 is made up of 15 amino acids. The germline V gene encodes CDR1 MNHEY and CDR2 SVGAGI. Trimming cost V 6 bases and J 0 bases, with 12 bases left between them. The CDR3 is CASSRGLSSNQPQHF. CDR3 DNA: TGTGCCAGCAGCCGGGGACTTAGTAGCAATCAGCCCCAGCATTTT.

V is TRBV11-2 and J is TRBJ1-1; weak D call: TRBD1 (5 bases). V lost 0 bases, J lost 1 base, and 12 bases lay in between. This CDR3 region has 16 residues. Germline-derived CDR1 and CDR2 are SGHAT and FQNNGV. CDR3 region: CASSLEGVMTNTEAFF. DNA for the CDR3: TGTGCCAGCAGCTTAGAGGGGGTCATGACGAACACTGAAGCTTTCTTT.

The rearrangement links TRBV19 to TRBJ2-5, with 9 bases lining up with TRBD1. Germline V gene sequence: CDR1 LNHDA, CDR2 SQIVND (reference sequence). This CDR3 comprises 16 residues. Trimming cost V 3 bases and J 4 bases; bases outside gene matches: 9. CDR3 nucleotide sequence: TGTGCCAGTAGTATTCGGACAGGGGCTGTTCGAGAGACCCAGTACTTC. Its protein is CASSIRTGAVRETQYF.

The CDR3 reads CASSLDLNQPQHF. CDR3 in DNA: TGTGCCAGCAGCTTAGACCTGAATCAGCCCCAGCATTTT. The chain joins TRBV7-2 to TRBJ1-5; D unresolved. There are 13 residues in the CDR3. Between the trimmed V and J ends, which lost 1 base and 4 bases, there was a span of 5 bases. The V gene's germline CDR1 is SGHTA and CDR2 FQGNSA.

The CDR3, as DNA: TGTGCCAGCAGTTACTCCGAGACAGTGAACACTGAAGCTTTCTTT. Amino acid sequence: CASSYSETVNTEAFF. The gene calls are TRBV6-5 and TRBJ1-1, with D maybe TRBD1 (5 bases). This CDR3 has 15 residues. The ends were cut back, 0 bases at V and 0 bases at J, with 8 bases in the middle. From germline, CDR1 is MNHEY and CDR2 SVGAGI.

The V and J genes are TRBV6-5 and TRBJ1-6, with TRBD1 as a possible D gene (6 bases). The length of the CDR3 is 14 residues. Germline CDR1 and CDR2: MNHEY and SVGAGI. Trimming shortened V by 5 bases and J by 4 bases, and 9 bases separated the two germline ends. The CDR3 sequence is CASSEGGYNSPLHF. DNA for the CDR3: TGTGCCAGCAGTGAAGGGGGTTATAATTCACCCCTCCACTTT.

V usage is TRBV2 and J usage is TRBJ1-1; D is ambiguous. Between the trimmed V and J ends, which lost 6 bases and 1 base, there was a span of 12 bases. The CDR3 has 14 residues. The germline gives CDR1 SNHLY, CDR2 FYNNEI. The chain's CDR3 is CASRISRTNTEAFF. The CDR3 nucleotides read TGTGCCAGCAGAATATCAAGGACGAACACTGAAGCTTTCTTT.

This clone was seen a single time. The gene calls are TRBV18 and TRBJ1-1; tentatively, D is TRBD1 (5 bases). The length of the CDR3 is 15 residues. With 3 bases removed from V and 5 bases from J, the gap between germline ends came to 16 bases. Per germline, CDR1 KGHSH and CDR2 LQKENI. CDR3 nucleotides: TGTGCCAGCTCACCCCAACTTTCTGAGGGGACTGAAGCTTTCTTT. Its translation: CASSPQLSEGTEAFF.

V and J are TRBV29-1 and TRBJ2-5, with 13 nucleotides matching TRBD2. Germline V gene sequence: CDR1 SQVTM, CDR2 ANQGSEA. V shed 5 bases, J shed 4 bases, and the junction held 10 bases outside the gene matches. This CDR3 contains 16 residues. CDR3 sequence (DNA): TGCAGCGTTACCGGACTAGCGGGGGCATGGGGAGAGACCCAGTACTTC. Its protein product is CSVTGLAGAWGETQYF.

The gene calls are TRBV15 and TRBJ2-3, with TRBD2 matching over 7 bases. With 2 bases clipped from V and 2 bases from J, the junction kept 4 bases outside the gene matches. Looked up from germline, CDR1 is LNHNV and CDR2 is YYDKDF (reference sequence). There are 15 residues in the CDR3. This CDR3 is CATSRPGRNTDTQYF. Written as DNA, the CDR3 is TGTGCCACCAGCAGACCCGGGAGGAACACAGATACGCAGTATTTT.

The rearrangement joins TRBV27 to TRBJ1-5; the D is unclear. CDR1 is MNHEY and CDR2 is SMNVEV in the germline V gene (reference sequence). The CDR3 is 13 residues long. V was shortened by 1 base and J by 6 bases, with 7 bases between the two germline ends. CDR3 coding DNA: TGTGCCAGCAGTTTATTCATGGGTCAGCCCCAGCATTTT. Translated: CASSLFMGQPQHF.

The genes are TRBV5-6 and TRBJ2-7, with 10 bases aligning to TRBD1. Germline CDR1 and CDR2: SGHDT and YYEEEE. The CDR3 is 19 amino acids. The J segment lost 2 bases and the V segment lost 4 bases, leaving 18 bases of the junction unmatched. CDR3 DNA: TGTGCCAGCAGCAGAAACGCCTACGGGACAGGGGTCCTAACCTACGAGCAGTACTTC. Its translation is CASSRNAYGTGVLTYEQYF.

The chain uses TRBV14 and TRBJ2-2; D perhaps matches TRBD2 (5 bases). The CDR3 consists of 14 residues. Trimming pared 6 bases from V and 5 bases from J, leaving 13 bases between. Germline CDR1 reads SGHDN; CDR2 reads FVKESK. The CDR3 loop reads CASSGSVVTGELFF. The CDR3 DNA is TGTGCCAGCAGTGGGAGCGTCGTTACCGGGGAGCTGTTTTTT.

The chain carries TRBV10-3 and TRBJ2-1; TRBD1 agrees at 8 bases. V was pared by 0 bases and J by 12 bases, with 1 base of the junction left unmatched. The germline gives CDR1 ENHRY, CDR2 SYGVKD. The CDR3 has 12 residues. CDR3 in DNA: TGTGCCATCAGTGAGTCGGGGACAGGGCAGTTCTTC. This translates into CAISESGTGQFF.

The rearrangement uses TRBV6-6 and TRBJ2-2; D not certain. The germline V and J ends were trimmed by 6 bases and 0 bases, with 5 bases remaining between them. CDR3 length: 13 amino acids. Germline CDR1 reads MNHNY; CDR2 reads SVGAGI (reference sequence). DNA of the CDR3: TGTGCCAGCAGATTGACGAACACCGGGGAGCTGTTTTTT. Translated, it gives CASRLTNTGELFF.